This T cell receptor beta chain was documented in a study of PD-L1 blockade in urothelial cancer. Study details: Blood was tested 3 weeks (second dose) and 6 weeks into treatment.

Profiling relied on immunoSEQ multiplex PCR, and the TCRdb table lists in-frame clones only, not all of them. The sample records around 110,000 clones, about 89% being singletons. General observations from the study: When measured at 3 weeks, tumor-associated blood clones expanded more in durable-benefit patients.

For this clone: Its specificity is unknown.

Time point meaning: peripheral blood 6 weeks after treatment start. The origin of this receptor is a man aged 60-69 years with urothelial cancer. Sequences were derived from PBMCs, sampled around atezolizumab (anti-PD-L1) treatment.

CDR3 DNA sequence: TGTGCCAGCTCCCCCGGACTAGTGGACGGTGAGCAGTTCTTC. Encoded protein: CASSPGLVDGEQFF. This rearrangement joins TRBV6-5 to TRBJ2-1, with 7 bases matching TRBD2. CDR3 length: 14 residues. Losses at the gene ends were 8 bases for V and 9 bases for J; bases not matched to a gene: 13. Per the germline V gene, CDR1 is MNHEY and CDR2 is SVGAGI.